The present entry profiles one T cell receptor (beta chain) with its context. Its antigen is unidentified. The germline V and J ends were trimmed by 0 bases and 2 bases, with 7 bases remaining between them. There are 14 residues in the CDR3. Germline CDR1 is MNHEY and CDR2 is SMNVEV (reference sequence). The data derive from a study of cytomegalovirus exposure and HLA in healthy donors. General study points: Researchers catalogued 164 TCR beta chains as cytomegalovirus-associated. In a later analysis, most CMV-associated TCR beta chains appeared HLA-restricted.

A multiplex PCR was run with 60 Vbeta primers and 13 Jbeta primers. Only in-frame clones appear in the TCRdb table, and some are missing; sequencing was by immunoSEQ multiplex PCR. The data show 140,000 to 150,000 clones, around four fifths seen once. Material: PBMCs. The chain uses TRBV27 and TRBJ2-5; D possibly corresponds to TRBD2 (5 bases). This TCR was recovered from a female donor in good health and CMV-seronegative. The CDR3 protein is CASSLSWTQETQYF. CDR3 sequence (DNA): TGTGCCAGCAGTTTATCATGGACTCAAGAGACCCAGTACTTC.